A single sample is the source of the 20 T cell receptor beta chains below, sequenced in a study of T cell repertoires in cytomegalovirus infection. TCRdb redid the calling of the reads with MiXCR, one entry per CDR3 protein. The data contain 150,000 to 200,000 distinct CDR3 sequences, about 20% of them singletons. Sequencing used PBMCs. The source is a human donor in good health (CMV status not recorded). Some clones in this sample may be carry-over from other donors' samples.

This clonotype was found many times. The V call is TRBV18, the J call TRBJ2-2; 7 bases agree with TRBD2. V dropped 2 bases and J dropped 3; count of bases not matched to a gene: 6. This CDR3 region has 16 residues. Per the germline V gene, CDR1 is KGHSH and CDR2 is LQKENI. CDR3 residues: CASSPASGIHTGELFF. The CDR3 bases are TGTGCCAGCTCACCAGCCAGCGGGATACACACCGGGGAGCTGTTTTTT.

The gene calls are TRBV19 and TRBJ2-2; the match to TRBD2 covers 9 bases. V lost 1 base, J lost 1 base, and 4 bases stayed unmatched. The CDR3 has 17 residues. CDR1 and CDR2 (germline): LNHDA, SQIVND (reference sequence). The CDR3 DNA is TGTGCCAGTAGTATAGGACTAGCGGAGAAGAACACCGGGGAGCTGTTTTTT. It is translated as CASSIGLAEKNTGELFF.

This clonotype appeared many times. V is TRBV5-4 and J is TRBJ1-6, with 9 bases identical to TRBD1. This CDR3 contains 15 residues. V lost 2 bases and J lost 8; bases outside the gene matches: 5. CDR1 and CDR2 from the germline V gene are SGHNT and YYREEE (reference sequence). The CDR3: CASSFPGQGDSPLHF. The CDR3 bases are TGTGCCAGCAGCTTTCCGGGACAGGGAGATTCACCCCTCCACTTT.

This clonotype was counted at least ten times. The gene calls are TRBV7-2 and TRBJ2-5; possible D gene TRBD2, 5 bases. Trimming shortened V by 1 base and J by 5 bases, and 17 bases separated the two germline ends. The CDR3 is 16 amino acids. The germline gives CDR1 SGHTA, CDR2 FQGNSA. DNA for the CDR3: TGTGCCAGCAGCTTAGGGGAGACCTCGGCGTGGGAGACCCAGTACTTC. It encodes CASSLGETSAWETQYF.

By proportion, this clonotype is medium-sized. The chain is built from TRBV7-2 and TRBJ2-7; D unclear. This CDR3 comprises 13 residues. Trimming removed 3 bases from V and 2 bases from J, with 8 bases in between. CDR1 SGHTA and CDR2 FQGNSA come from the germline V gene. CDR3 in DNA: TGTGCCAGCAGCTTTGACTCCACCTACGAGCAGTACTTC. It codes for CASSFDSTYEQYF.

This clonotype was observed at least ten times. The CDR3 DNA follows: TGTGCCAGCAGCTCCCGGGAATACACCGGGGAGCTGTTTTTT. As protein: CASSSREYTGELFF. The V call is TRBV7-2, the J call TRBJ2-2, with TRBD2 as a possible D gene (5 bases). The CDR3 runs 14 residues. CDR1 and CDR2 from the germline V gene are SGHTA and FQGNSA. V lost 4 bases and J lost 3, with 9 bases in between. The whole variable domain, filled in from reference TRBV7-2 and TRBJ2-2, reads GAGVSQSPSNKVTEKGKDVELRCDPISGHTALYWYRQSLGQGLEFLIYFQGNSAPDKSGLPSDRFSAERTGGSVSTLTIQRTQQEDSAVYLCASSSREYTGELFFGEGSRLTVL.

This chain links TRBV6-5 with TRBJ1-5; D is ambiguous. Germline V lookup: CDR1 MNHEY, CDR2 SVGAGI. V lost 2 bases, J lost 0 bases, and 8 bases lay in between. CDR3 length: 15 residues. CDR3 nucleotide sequence: TGTGCCAGCAGTTACAAGGCCTATAGCAATCAGCCCCAGCATTTT. As protein: CASSYKAYSNQPQHF.

This clonotype was observed once. A much larger clone sits a single nucleotide away, making a read error possible. The chain is built from TRBV9 and TRBJ1-2; tentatively, D is TRBD1 (5 bases). Germline loops: CDR1 SGDLS, CDR2 YYNGEE. V lost 4 bases to trimming and J lost 3 bases, with 13 bases between them. CDR3 length: 14 amino acids. CDR3 bases: TGTGCCAGCAGCCCGTCCTCGGGGGACTATGGCTACACCTTC. Protein product: CASSPSSGDYGYTF.

This clonotype showed up many times. J is TRBJ1-6 and V is TRBV10-3, with D maybe TRBD1 (5 bases). Trimming removed 0 bases from V and 4 bases from J, with 22 bases in between. The CDR3 loop spans 20 amino acids. Germline lookup yields CDR1 ENHRY and CDR2 SYGVKD. CDR3 sequence: CAISESSTDYRARYNSPLHF. The CDR3 nucleotides read TGTGCCATCAGTGAGTCGTCGACAGATTATAGAGCTCGATATAATTCACCCCTCCACTTT.

V is TRBV5-1 and J is TRBJ2-1, with D perhaps assigned TRBD1 or TRBD2 (5 bases each). From germline, CDR1 is SGHRS and CDR2 YFSETQ. With 4 bases removed from V and 4 bases from J, the gap between germline ends came to 18 bases. The CDR3 has 16 amino acids. The DNA of the CDR3 is TGCGCCAGCAGCGGGGACCTCGGACTTCCATACAATGAGCAGTTCTTC. Its protein is CASSGDLGLPYNEQFF. Full variable domain (remainder filled in from reference TRBV5-1 and TRBJ2-1): KAGVTQTPRYLIKTRGQQVTLSCSPISGHRSVSWYQQTPGQGLQFLFEYFSETQRNKGNFPGRFSGRQFSNSRSEMNVSTLELGDSALYLCASSGDLGLPYNEQFFGPGTRLTVL.

This clonotype appeared a few times. The chain is built from TRBV28 and TRBJ2-5, with a possible D match to TRBD1 (6 bases). V was clipped by 6 bases and J by 2 bases, with 22 bases between them. This CDR3 is 17 amino acids long. Germline loops: CDR1 MDHEN, CDR2 SYDVKM. The CDR3 region has the DNA TGTGCCAGCAGCAATCCTGGGGACATCTACGAACAAGAGACCCAGTACTTC. Residues: CASSNPGDIYEQETQYF.

In its sample, this clonotype was seen a few times. The V and J genes are TRBV28 and TRBJ2-7; 12 bases match TRBD2. J gave up 3 bases and V 3 bases, and 6 bases lay outside the gene matches. The CDR3 loop spans 16 amino acids. Germline values: CDR1 MDHEN, CDR2 SYDVKM. The CDR3 loop reads CASSLTSGSSGYEQYF. DNA for the CDR3: TGTGCCAGCAGTTTGACTAGCGGGAGCAGCGGCTACGAGCAGTACTTC.

Only a few counts were recorded for this clonotype. The CDR3 nucleotides read TGTGCCAGTACCTTACTAGCGGGAACCAATGAGCAGTTCTTC. This gives the protein CASTLLAGTNEQFF. The chain employs TRBV19 and TRBJ2-1, with 10 bases matching TRBD2. This CDR3 comprises 14 residues. V trimming: 7 bases; J trimming: 6 bases; junction bases outside the gene matches: 6. Per germline, CDR1 LNHDA and CDR2 SQIVND (reference sequence).

Notes on this clonotype: A much larger clone is a single base away; this may be a read error. V is TRBV14 and J is TRBJ1-1; D uncertain. Looked up from germline, CDR1 is SGHDN and CDR2 is FVKESK. The CDR3 spans 15 residues. The ends were cut back, 4 bases at V and 0 bases at J, with 12 bases in the middle. The CDR3 coding sequence is TGTGCCAGCAGCCTGCAAAGGATTCTGAACACTGAAGCTTTCTTT. Protein sequence: CASSLQRILNTEAFF.

V gene TRBV6-2 or TRBV6-3 combines with J gene TRBJ2-1; unclear D gene. Germline V gene data show CDR1 as MNHEY and CDR2 as SVGEGT. V shed 0 bases and J shed 9 bases, with 18 bases lying between them. The CDR3 sequence is 16 residues long. The CDR3 spells CASSYSLFGNPGEQFF. DNA of the CDR3: TGTGCCAGCAGTTACTCTCTTTTCGGAAACCCGGGTGAGCAGTTCTTC.

This clonotype was seen repeatedly, ten times or more. The chain uses TRBV7-8 and TRBJ1-6; 11 bases fit TRBD1. This CDR3 has 19 residues. Looked up from germline, CDR1 is SGHVS and CDR2 is FQNEAQ. V was clipped by 2 bases and J by 7 bases; unmatched bases: 13. CDR3 amino acids: CASSLRTPGQGGSNSPLHF. CDR3 bases: TGTGCCAGCAGCTTACGTACTCCGGGACAGGGGGGGAGCAATTCACCCCTCCACTTT.

At least ten counts were recorded for this clonotype. This chain uses TRBV12-3 or TRBV12-4 with TRBJ2-5; 7 nucleotides align to TRBD2. The CDR3 extends over 12 amino acids. J gave up 4 bases and V 4 bases, and 0 bases lay outside the gene matches. Here the CDR3 DNA reads TGTGCCAGCAGTTGGGGGGGAGAGACCCAGTACTTC. Residues: CASSWGGETQYF.

CDR3 DNA sequence: TGTGCCAGCAGGACCGGGACAGGGTCCGGAAACACCATATATTTT. Amino acid sequence: CASRTGTGSGNTIYF. V and J are TRBV6-1 and TRBJ1-3, with 9 nucleotides matching TRBD1. The CDR3 consists of 15 residues. Germline assignment: CDR1 MNHNS and CDR2 SASEGT. The V segment lost 6 bases and the J segment 4 bases; nucleotides outside the gene matches: 7.

The chain uses TRBV5-1 and TRBJ2-5; 13 bases are a match to TRBD2. Germline V gene sequence: CDR1 SGHRS, CDR2 YFSETQ. There are 15 residues in the CDR3. J was trimmed by 5 bases and V by 4 bases; bases with no gene match: 5. The CDR3 coding sequence is TGCGCCAGCAGCGAGGGACTAGCGGGGTTGGAGACCCAGTACTTC. Residues: CASSEGLAGLETQYF.

The chain links TRBV7-4 to TRBJ1-1; D ambiguous. The CDR3 length is 12 residues. The germline V gene has CDR1 SGHVT and CDR2 SQSDAQ. Deletions cut 5 bases from V and 6 bases from J, with 10 bases between. CDR3 sequence: CASSQHGAEAFF. Here the CDR3 DNA reads TGTGCCAGCAGCCAGCACGGGGCTGAAGCTTTCTTT.